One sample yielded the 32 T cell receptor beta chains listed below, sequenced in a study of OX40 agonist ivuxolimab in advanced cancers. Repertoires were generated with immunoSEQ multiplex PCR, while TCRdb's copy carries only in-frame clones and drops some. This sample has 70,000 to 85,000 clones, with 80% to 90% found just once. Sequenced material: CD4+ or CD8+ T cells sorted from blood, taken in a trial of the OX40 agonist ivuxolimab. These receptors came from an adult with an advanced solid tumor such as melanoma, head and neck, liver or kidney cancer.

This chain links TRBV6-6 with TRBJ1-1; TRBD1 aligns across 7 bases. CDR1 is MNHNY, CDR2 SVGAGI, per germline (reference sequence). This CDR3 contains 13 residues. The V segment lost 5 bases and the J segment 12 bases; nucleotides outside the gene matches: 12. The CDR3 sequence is CASSTRAGGGTFF. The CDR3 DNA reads TGTGCCAGCAGTACGAGGGCAGGGGGAGGAACTTTCTTT.

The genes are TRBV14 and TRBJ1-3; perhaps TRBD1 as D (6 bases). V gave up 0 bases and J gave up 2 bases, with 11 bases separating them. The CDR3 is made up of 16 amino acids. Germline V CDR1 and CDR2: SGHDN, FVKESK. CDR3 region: CASSQEAGAAGNTIYF. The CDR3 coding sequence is TGTGCCAGCAGCCAAGAGGCAGGGGCCGCTGGAAACACCATATATTTT.

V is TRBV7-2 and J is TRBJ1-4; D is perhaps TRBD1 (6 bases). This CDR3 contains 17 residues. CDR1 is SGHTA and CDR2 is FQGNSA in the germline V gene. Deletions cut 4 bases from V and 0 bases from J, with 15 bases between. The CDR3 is CASSSHGTPATNEKLFF. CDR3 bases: TGTGCCAGCAGCTCCCACGGGACACCTGCAACTAATGAAAAACTGTTTTTT.

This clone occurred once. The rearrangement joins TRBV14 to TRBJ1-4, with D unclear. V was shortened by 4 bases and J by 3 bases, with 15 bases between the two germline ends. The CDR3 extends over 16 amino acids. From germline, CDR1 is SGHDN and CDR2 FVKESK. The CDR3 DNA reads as TGTGCCAGCAGCCCCCTGAGAAGGACGTCTAATGAAAAACTGTTTTTT. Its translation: CASSPLRRTSNEKLFF. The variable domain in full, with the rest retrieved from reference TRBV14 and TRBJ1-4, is EAGVTQFPSHSVIEKGQTVTLRCDPISGHDNLYWYRRVMGKEIKFLLHFVKESKQDESGMPNNRFLAERTGGTYSTLKVQPAELEDSGVYFCASSPLRRTSNEKLFFGSGTQLSVL.

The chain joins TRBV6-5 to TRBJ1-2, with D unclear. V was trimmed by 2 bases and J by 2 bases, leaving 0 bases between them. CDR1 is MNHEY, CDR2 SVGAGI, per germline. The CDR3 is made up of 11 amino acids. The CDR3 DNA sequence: TGTGCCAGCAGTTACAACTATGGCTACACCTTC. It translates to CASSYNYGYTF.

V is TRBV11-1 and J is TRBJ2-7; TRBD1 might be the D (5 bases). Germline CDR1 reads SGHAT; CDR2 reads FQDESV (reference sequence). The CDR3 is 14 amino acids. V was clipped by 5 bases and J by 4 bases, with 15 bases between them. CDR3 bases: TGTGCCAGCAGCAGCACCAGGGCAGTTTACGAGCAGTACTTC. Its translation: CASSSTRAVYEQYF. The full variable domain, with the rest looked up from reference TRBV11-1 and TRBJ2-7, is EAEVAQSPRYKITEKSQAVAFWCDPISGHATLYWYRQILGQGPELLVQFQDESVVDDSQLPKDRFSAERLKGVDSTLKIQPAELGDSAMYLCASSSTRAVYEQYFGPGTRLTVT.

CDR3 sequence reads: CASSEPWGLGFEDEQFF. DNA for the CDR3: TGTGCCAGCAGTGAACCTTGGGGACTAGGGTTCGAGGATGAGCAGTTCTTC. The chain carries TRBV6-1 and TRBJ2-1; 8 bases are shared with TRBD2. CDR3 length equals 17 residues. Germline V gives CDR1 MNHNS, CDR2 SASEGT. V was pared by 2 bases and J by 8 bases, with 14 bases of the junction left unmatched.

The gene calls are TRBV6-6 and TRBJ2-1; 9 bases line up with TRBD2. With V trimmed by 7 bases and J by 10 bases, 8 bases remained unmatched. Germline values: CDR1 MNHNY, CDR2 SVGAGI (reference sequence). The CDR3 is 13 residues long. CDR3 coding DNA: TGTGCCAGCATCGCGGGGGGGCCCGGGGAGCAGTTCTTC. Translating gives CASIAGGPGEQFF.

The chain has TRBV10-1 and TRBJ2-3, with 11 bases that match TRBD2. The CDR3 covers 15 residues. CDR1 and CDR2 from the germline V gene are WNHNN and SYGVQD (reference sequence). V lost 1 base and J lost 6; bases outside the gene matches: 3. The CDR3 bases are TGCGCCAGCAGTGAGTTAGCGGGAGGGGCGGATACGCAGTATTTT. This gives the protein CASSELAGGADTQYF.

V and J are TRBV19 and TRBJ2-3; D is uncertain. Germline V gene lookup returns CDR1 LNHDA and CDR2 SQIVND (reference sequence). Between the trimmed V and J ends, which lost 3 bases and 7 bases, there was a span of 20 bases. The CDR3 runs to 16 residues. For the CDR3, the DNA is TGTGCCAGTAGTATGTATGGTGACAAACGAACTAATACGCAGTATTTT. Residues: CASSMYGDKRTNTQYF.

CDR3 in DNA: TGTGCCAGCAGCACTACTGTGGAGGGTGGGAACATTCAGTACTTC. Encoded protein: CASSTTVEGGNIQYF. The chain is built from TRBV4-2 and TRBJ2-4, with D tentatively TRBD2 (6 bases). CDR3 length equals 15 residues. Germline CDR1 is LGHNA and CDR2 is YNFKEQ. V dropped 5 bases and J dropped 7 bases, with 18 bases sitting between them.

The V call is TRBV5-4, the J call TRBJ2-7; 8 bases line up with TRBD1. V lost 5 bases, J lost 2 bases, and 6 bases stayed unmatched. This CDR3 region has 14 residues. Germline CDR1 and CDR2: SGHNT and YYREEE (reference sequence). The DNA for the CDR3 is TGTGCCAGCAGGAGGACAGGGACCACCTACGAGCAGTACTTC. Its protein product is CASRRTGTTYEQYF.

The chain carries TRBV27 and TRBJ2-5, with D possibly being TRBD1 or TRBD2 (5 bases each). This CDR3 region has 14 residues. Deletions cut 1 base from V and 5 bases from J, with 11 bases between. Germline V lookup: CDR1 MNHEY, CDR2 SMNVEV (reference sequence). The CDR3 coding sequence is TGTGCCAGCAGTTTATATCAGGGACGGGAGACCCAGTACTTC. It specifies CASSLYQGRETQYF.

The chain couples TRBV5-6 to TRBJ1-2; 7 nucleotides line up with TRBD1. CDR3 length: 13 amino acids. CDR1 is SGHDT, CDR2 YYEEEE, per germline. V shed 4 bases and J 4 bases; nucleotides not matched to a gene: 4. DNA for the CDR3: TGTGCCAGCAGCCTGGGACAGCTCTATGGCTACACCTTC. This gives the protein CASSLGQLYGYTF.

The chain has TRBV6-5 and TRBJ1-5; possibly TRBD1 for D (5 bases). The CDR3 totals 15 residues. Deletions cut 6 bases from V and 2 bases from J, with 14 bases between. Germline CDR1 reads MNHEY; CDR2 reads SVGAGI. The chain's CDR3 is CASSTRVSGNQPQHF. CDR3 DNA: TGTGCCAGCAGCACCAGGGTTAGCGGCAATCAGCCCCAGCATTTT.

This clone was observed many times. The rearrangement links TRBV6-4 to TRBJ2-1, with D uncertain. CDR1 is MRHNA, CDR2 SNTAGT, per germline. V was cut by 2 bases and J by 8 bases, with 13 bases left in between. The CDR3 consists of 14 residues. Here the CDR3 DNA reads TGTGCCAGCAGTGACGGAACGACCCTCGATGAGCAGTTCTTC. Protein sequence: CASSDGTTLDEQFF.

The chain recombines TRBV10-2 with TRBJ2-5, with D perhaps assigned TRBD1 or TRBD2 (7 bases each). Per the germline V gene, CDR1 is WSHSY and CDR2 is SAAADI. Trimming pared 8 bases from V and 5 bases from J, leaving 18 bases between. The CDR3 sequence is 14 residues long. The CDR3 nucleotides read TGCGCCAGCCAGCAGGGAGGGGGCTTGGAGACCCAGTACTTC. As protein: CASQQGGGLETQYF.

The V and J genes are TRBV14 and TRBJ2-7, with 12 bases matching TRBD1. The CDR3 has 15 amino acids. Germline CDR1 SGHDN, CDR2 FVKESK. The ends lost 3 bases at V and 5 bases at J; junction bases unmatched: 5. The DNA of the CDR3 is TGTGCCAGCAGCCAGCCGGGACAGGGGGCCCACGAGCAGTACTTC. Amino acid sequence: CASSQPGQGAHEQYF.

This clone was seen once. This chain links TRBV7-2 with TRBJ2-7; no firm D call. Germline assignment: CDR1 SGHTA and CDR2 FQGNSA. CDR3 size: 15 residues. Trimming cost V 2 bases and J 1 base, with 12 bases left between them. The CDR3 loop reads CASSLMAAYSYEQYF. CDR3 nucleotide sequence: TGTGCCAGCAGCTTAATGGCAGCTTATTCCTACGAGCAGTACTTC.

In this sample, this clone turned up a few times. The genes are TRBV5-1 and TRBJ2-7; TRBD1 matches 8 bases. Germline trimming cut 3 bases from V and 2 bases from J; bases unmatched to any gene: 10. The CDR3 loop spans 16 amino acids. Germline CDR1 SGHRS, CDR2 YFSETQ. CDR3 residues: CASSWQGQDAPYEQYF. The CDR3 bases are TGCGCCAGCAGCTGGCAGGGACAGGACGCGCCCTACGAGCAGTACTTC.

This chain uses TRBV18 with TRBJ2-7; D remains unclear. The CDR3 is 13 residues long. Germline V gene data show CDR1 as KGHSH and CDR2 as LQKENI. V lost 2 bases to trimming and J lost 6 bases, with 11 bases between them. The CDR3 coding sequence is TGTGCCAGCTCACCAGACCAGGTCTTCGAGCAGTACTTC. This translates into CASSPDQVFEQYF.

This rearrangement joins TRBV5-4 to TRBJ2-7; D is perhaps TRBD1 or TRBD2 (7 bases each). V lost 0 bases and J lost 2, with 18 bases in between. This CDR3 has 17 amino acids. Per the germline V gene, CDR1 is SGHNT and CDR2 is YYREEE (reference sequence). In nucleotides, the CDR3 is TGTGCCAGCAGCTTGGCCTTTCGGGACAGCGGGACCTACGAGCAGTACTTC. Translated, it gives CASSLAFRDSGTYEQYF.

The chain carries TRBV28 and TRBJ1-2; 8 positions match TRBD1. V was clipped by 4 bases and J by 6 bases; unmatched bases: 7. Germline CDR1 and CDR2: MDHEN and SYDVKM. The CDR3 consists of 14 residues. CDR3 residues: CASSSGQGLDGYTF. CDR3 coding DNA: TGTGCCAGCAGTTCCGGACAGGGCCTAGATGGCTACACCTTC.

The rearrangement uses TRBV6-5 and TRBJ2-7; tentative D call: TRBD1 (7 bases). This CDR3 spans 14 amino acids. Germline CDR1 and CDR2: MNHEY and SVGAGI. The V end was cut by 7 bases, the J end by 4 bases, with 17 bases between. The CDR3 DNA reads TGTGCCAGCAACCACGGAGGGGGCCGGTACGAGCAGTACTTC. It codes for CASNHGGGRYEQYF.

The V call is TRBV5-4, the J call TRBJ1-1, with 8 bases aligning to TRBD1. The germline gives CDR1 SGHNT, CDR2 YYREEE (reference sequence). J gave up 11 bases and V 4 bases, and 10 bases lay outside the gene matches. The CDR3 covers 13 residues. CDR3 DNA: TGTGCCAGCAGCCCCTGGACAGGGAAAACGGCTTTCTTT. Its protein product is CASSPWTGKTAFF. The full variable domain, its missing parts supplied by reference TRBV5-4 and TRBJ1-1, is ETGVTQSPTHLIKTRGQQVTLRCSSQSGHNTVSWYQQALGQGPQFIFQYYREEENGRGNFPPRFSGLQFPNYSSELNVNALELDDSALYLCASSPWTGKTAFFGQGTRLTVV.

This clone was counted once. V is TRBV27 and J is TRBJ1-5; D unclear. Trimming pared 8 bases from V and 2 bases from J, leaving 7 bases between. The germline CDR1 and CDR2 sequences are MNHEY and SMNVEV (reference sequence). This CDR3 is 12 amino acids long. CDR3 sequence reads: CASGSRNQPQHF. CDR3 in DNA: TGTGCCAGCGGGTCCCGCAATCAGCCCCAGCATTTT.

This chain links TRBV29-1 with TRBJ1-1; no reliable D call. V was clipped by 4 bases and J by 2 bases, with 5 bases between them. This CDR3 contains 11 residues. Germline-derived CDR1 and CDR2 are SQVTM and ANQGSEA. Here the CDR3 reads CSVGVNTEAFF. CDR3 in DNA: TGCAGCGTTGGGGTAAACACTGAAGCTTTCTTT.

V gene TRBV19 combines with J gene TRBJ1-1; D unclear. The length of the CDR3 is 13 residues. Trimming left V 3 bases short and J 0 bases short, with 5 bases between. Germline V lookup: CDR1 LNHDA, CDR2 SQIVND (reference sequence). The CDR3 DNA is TGTGCCAGTAGTATCGCAATGAACACTGAAGCTTTCTTT. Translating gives CASSIAMNTEAFF.

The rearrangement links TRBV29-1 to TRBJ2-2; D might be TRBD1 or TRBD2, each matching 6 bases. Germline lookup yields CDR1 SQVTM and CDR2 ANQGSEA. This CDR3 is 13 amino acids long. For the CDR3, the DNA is TGCTCCAGCCGAGAGGGGGGCAGGGGGGAGCTGTTTTTT. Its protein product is CSSREGGRGELFF.

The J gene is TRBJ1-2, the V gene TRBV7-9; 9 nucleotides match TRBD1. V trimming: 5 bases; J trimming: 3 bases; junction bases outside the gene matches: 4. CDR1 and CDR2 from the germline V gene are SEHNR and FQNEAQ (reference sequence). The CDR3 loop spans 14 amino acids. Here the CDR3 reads CASSRRDRDYGYTF. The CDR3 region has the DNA TGTGCCAGCAGCCGCCGGGACAGGGACTATGGCTACACCTTC.

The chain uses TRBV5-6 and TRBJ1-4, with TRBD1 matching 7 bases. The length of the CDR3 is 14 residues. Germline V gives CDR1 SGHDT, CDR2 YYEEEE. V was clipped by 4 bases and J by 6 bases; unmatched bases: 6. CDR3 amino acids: CASSPQGLDEKLFF. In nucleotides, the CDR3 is TGTGCCAGCAGCCCACAGGGGCTAGATGAAAAACTGTTTTTT.

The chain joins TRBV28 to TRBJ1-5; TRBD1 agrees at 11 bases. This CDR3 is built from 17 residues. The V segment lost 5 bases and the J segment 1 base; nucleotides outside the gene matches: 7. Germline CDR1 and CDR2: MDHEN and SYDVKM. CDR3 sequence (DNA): TGTGCCAGCAGTCCACCGGGACAGGGGGTAAGCAATCAGCCCCAGCATTTT. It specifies CASSPPGQGVSNQPQHF.